One sample yielded the 14 T cell receptor beta chains listed below, sequenced in a study of cytomegalovirus exposure and HLA in healthy donors. PCR used 60 Vbeta primers and 13 Jbeta primers. Clones were read by immunoSEQ multiplex PCR, and TCRdb kept only the in-frame ones, dropping some. This table has about 140,000 clones, approximately 88% appearing once. What was sequenced was PBMCs. Receptors were obtained from a middle-aged woman in good health and CMV-seronegative.

J is TRBJ2-7 and V is TRBV10-3; 11 bases map to TRBD2. This CDR3 is built from 15 residues. Per germline, CDR1 ENHRY and CDR2 SYGVKD. V was clipped by 7 bases and J by 1 base; unmatched bases: 6. CDR3 bases: TGTGCCATCACCCCGGGACTAGCGGCGTCCTACGAGCAGTACTTC. It translates to CAITPGLAASYEQYF.

The chain uses TRBV5-4 and TRBJ2-3; 8 nucleotides match TRBD1. V was pared by 5 bases and J by 4 bases, with 6 bases of the junction left unmatched. Germline V gene data show CDR1 as SGHNT and CDR2 as YYREEE (reference sequence). The CDR3 totals 14 residues. The chain's CDR3 is CASRGTGVADTQYF. In DNA form, the CDR3 reads TGTGCCAGCAGGGGGACAGGAGTGGCAGATACGCAGTATTTT.

DNA for the CDR3: TGTGCCAGCAGTGCAACGGACAAGGCCGAGCAGTACTTC. Translation gives CASSATDKAEQYF. The genes are TRBV6-1 and TRBJ2-7, with a tentative D call TRBD1 (5 bases). CDR1 is MNHNS, CDR2 SASEGT, per germline. V shed 4 bases and J shed 6 bases, with 13 bases lying between them. The CDR3 extends over 13 amino acids.

This rearrangement joins TRBV14 to TRBJ2-3; TRBD2 matches 7 bases. The V segment lost 4 bases and the J segment 4 bases; nucleotides outside the gene matches: 14. CDR3 length: 17 residues. Germline V gene data show CDR1 as SGHDN and CDR2 as FVKESK. CDR3 region: CASSPFSTSRGADTQYF. DNA for the CDR3: TGTGCCAGCAGCCCCTTCTCGACTAGCCGTGGGGCAGATACGCAGTATTTT.

This clone was seen only a few times. V gene TRBV5-4 combines with J gene TRBJ2-3, with 15 nucleotides matching TRBD2. Trimming took 4 bases from V and 2 from J; bases not matched to a gene: 8. This CDR3 is built from 18 residues. Germline V gives CDR1 SGHNT, CDR2 YYREEE (reference sequence). CDR3 sequence: CASSEGLAGGLNTDTQYF. As DNA, the CDR3 is TGTGCCAGCAGCGAGGGACTAGCGGGAGGTCTAAACACAGATACGCAGTATTTT.

The gene calls are TRBV18 and TRBJ1-5; tentative D call: TRBD1 (5 bases). Trimming cost V 3 bases and J 6 bases, with 15 bases left between them. Germline V gene sequence: CDR1 KGHSH, CDR2 LQKENI. CDR3 size: 15 residues. The CDR3 DNA sequence: TGTGCCAGCTCACCCTCCCAGGGAGGCGGTCAGCCCCAGCATTTT. Its translation: CASSPSQGGGQPQHF.

This chain uses TRBV7-9 with TRBJ2-1, with a possible D match to TRBD2 (6 bases). V was pared by 5 bases and J by 0 bases, with 14 bases between. This CDR3 is built from 16 residues. Germline V gene lookup returns CDR1 SEHNR and CDR2 FQNEAQ (reference sequence). The CDR3 sequence: CASSLSGGSSYNEQFF. CDR3 DNA: TGTGCCAGCAGCCTTAGCGGAGGGAGCTCCTACAATGAGCAGTTCTTC.

The chain carries TRBV6-5 and TRBJ1-4; 7 nucleotides line up with TRBD1. Germline trimming cut 2 bases from V and 11 bases from J; bases unmatched to any gene: 8. The CDR3 has 14 amino acids. The V gene's germline CDR1 is MNHEY and CDR2 SVGAGI. CDR3 nucleotides: TGTGCCAGCAGTTACCGGGACAGAGGGTGGAAACTGTTTTTT. This gives the protein CASSYRDRGWKLFF.

This chain joins TRBV13 and TRBJ2-5, with TRBD2 as a possible D gene (5 bases). Germline V gives CDR1 PRHDT, CDR2 FYEKMQ (reference sequence). The CDR3 covers 14 residues. V lost 5 bases and J 1 base, leaving 11 bases between the germline ends. The CDR3 protein is CASSETRLQETQYF. CDR3 bases: TGTGCCAGCAGCGAAACTAGACTCCAAGAGACCCAGTACTTC.

CDR3 nucleotide sequence: TGTGCCAGCAGCTTTTATACGGAAGAGACCCAGTACTTC. It specifies CASSFYTEETQYF. This chain links TRBV11-3 with TRBJ2-5, with unresolved D. The ends were cut back, 3 bases at V and 3 bases at J, with 8 bases in the middle. The V gene's germline CDR1 is SGHNT and CDR2 YENEEA. The CDR3 covers 13 residues. The variable domain in full, completed from reference TRBV11-3 and TRBJ2-5, reads EAGVVQSPRYKIIEKKQPVAFWCNPISGHNTLYWYLQNLGQGPELLIRYENEEAVDDSQLPKDRFSAERLKGVDSTLKIQPAELGDSAVYLCASSFYTEETQYFGPGTRLLVL.

This clone came up once. The V gene is TRBV5-4, the J gene TRBJ2-7; the match to TRBD1 covers 8 bases. The V and J ends lost 3 bases and 3 bases, in that order; junction bases with no gene match: 2. The CDR3 covers 13 residues. CDR1 and CDR2 (germline): SGHNT, YYREEE (reference sequence). The chain's CDR3 is CASSSGQGYEQYF. The DNA for the CDR3 is TGTGCCAGCAGCTCAGGACAGGGCTACGAGCAGTACTTC.

The V gene is TRBV5-6, the J gene TRBJ2-7; the match to TRBD2 covers 9 bases. V lost 1 base to trimming and J lost 5 bases; unmatched junction nucleotides: 7. This CDR3 spans 15 amino acids. CDR1 is SGHDT, CDR2 YYEEEE, per germline. CDR3 DNA: TGTGCCAGCAGCTTGTCGCCTAGCGGGACGCACGAGCAGTACTTC. Protein product: CASSLSPSGTHEQYF.

This chain links TRBV4-1 with TRBJ2-3; 11 bases match TRBD2. With 5 bases clipped from V and 0 bases from J, the junction kept 7 bases outside the gene matches. Germline-derived CDR1 and CDR2 are MGHRA and YSYEKL. The CDR3 length is 17 residues. The CDR3 protein is CASSERLAGYSTDTQYF. As DNA, the CDR3 is TGCGCCAGCAGCGAAAGACTAGCGGGATATAGCACAGATACGCAGTATTTT.

The rearrangement uses TRBV5-1 and TRBJ2-2; 11 bases fit TRBD2. The CDR3 is 16 amino acids. Germline assignment: CDR1 SGHRS and CDR2 YFSETQ. With 4 bases clipped from V and 4 bases from J, the junction kept 6 bases outside the gene matches. The CDR3 nucleotides are TGCGCCAGCAGCCCGGCGGGACTAGCGGCCACCGGGGAGCTGTTTTTT. Translated, it gives CASSPAGLAATGELFF.